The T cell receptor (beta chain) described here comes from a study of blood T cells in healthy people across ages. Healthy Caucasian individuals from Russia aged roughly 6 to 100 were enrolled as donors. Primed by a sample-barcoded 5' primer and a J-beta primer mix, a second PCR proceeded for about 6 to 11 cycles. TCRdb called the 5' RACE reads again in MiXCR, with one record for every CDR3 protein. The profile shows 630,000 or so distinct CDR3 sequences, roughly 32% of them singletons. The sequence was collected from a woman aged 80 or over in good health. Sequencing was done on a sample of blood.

For the CDR3, the DNA is TGTGCCAGCAGTTCTCTCGGACAGATCACAGATACGCAGTATTTT. Its protein is CASSSLGQITDTQYF. J is TRBJ2-3 and V is TRBV7-3; D is possibly TRBD1 (6 bases). The CDR3 extends over 15 amino acids. CDR1 and CDR2 from the germline V gene are SGHTA and FQGTGA. V lost 6 bases to trimming and J lost 2 bases, with 15 bases between them.